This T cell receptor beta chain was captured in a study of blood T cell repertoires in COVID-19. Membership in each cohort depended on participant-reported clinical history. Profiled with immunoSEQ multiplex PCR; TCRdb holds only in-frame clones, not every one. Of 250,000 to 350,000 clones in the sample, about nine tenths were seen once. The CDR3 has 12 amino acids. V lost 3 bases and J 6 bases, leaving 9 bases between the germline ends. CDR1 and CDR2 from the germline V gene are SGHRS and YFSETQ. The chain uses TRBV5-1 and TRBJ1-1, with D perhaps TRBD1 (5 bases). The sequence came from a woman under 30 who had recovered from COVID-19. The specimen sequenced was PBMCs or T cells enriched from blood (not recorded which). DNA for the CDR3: TGCGCCAGCAGCTCAGGGTCCGCTGAAGCTTTCTTT. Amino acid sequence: CASSSGSAEAFF. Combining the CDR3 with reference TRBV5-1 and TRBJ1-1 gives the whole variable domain KAGVTQTPRYLIKTRGQQVTLSCSPISGHRSVSWYQQTPGQGLQFLFEYFSETQRNKGNFPGRFSGRQFSNSRSEMNVSTLELGDSALYLCASSSGSAEAFFGQGTRLTVV.